Following are 18 T cell receptor beta chains from one sample sequenced in a study of T cell repertoires in cytomegalovirus infection. TCRdb recomputed calls from the reads with MiXCR, one row per CDR3 protein. The table lists hundreds of thousands of distinct CDR3 sequences, under 8.5% of them singletons. The specimen was PBMCs. The receptors were gathered from a human donor in good health (CMV status not recorded). Some clones in this sample may be carry-over from other donors' samples.

The gene calls are TRBV5-6 and TRBJ1-1; D not resolved. CDR1 and CDR2 from the germline V gene are SGHDT and YYEEEE. With 0 bases removed from V and 1 base from J, the gap between germline ends came to 10 bases. The length of the CDR3 is 15 residues. Written as DNA, the CDR3 is TGTGCCAGCAGCTTGGTATCTGTGGGGAACACTGAAGCTTTCTTT. Its translation is CASSLVSVGNTEAFF.

This clonotype was seen many times. The chain couples TRBV2 to TRBJ2-2; D remains unclear. The CDR3 totals 14 residues. Germline CDR1 SNHLY, CDR2 FYNNEI. Deletions cut 7 bases from V and 0 bases from J, with 9 bases between. The CDR3 bases are TGTGCCAGCAAAAAAATCCCGAACACCGGGGAGCTGTTTTTT. Its translation: CASKKIPNTGELFF. Complete variable domain (other parts from reference TRBV2 and TRBJ2-2): EPEVTQTPSHQVTQMGQEVILRCVPISNHLYFYWYRQILGQKVEFLVSFYNNEISEKSEIFDDQFSVERPDGSNFTLKIRSTKLEDSAMYFCASKKIPNTGELFFGEGSRLTVL.

The gene calls are TRBV6-6 and TRBJ2-2; 10 positions match TRBD2. The CDR3 is made up of 16 amino acids. Germline V lookup: CDR1 MNHNY, CDR2 SVGAGI (reference sequence). J gave up 4 bases and V 2 bases, and 4 bases lay outside the gene matches. The CDR3 coding sequence is TGTGCCAGCAGTTACGGAGCGGGGGGGCTCACCGGGGAGCTGTTTTTT. Translating gives CASSYGAGGLTGELFF.

This clonotype was seen many times. The chain employs TRBV7-3 and TRBJ2-3; D unclear. Germline values: CDR1 SGHTA, CDR2 FQGTGA. Between the trimmed V and J ends, which lost 4 bases and 0 bases, there was a span of 8 bases. The CDR3 totals 14 residues. Written as DNA, the CDR3 is TGTGCCAGCAGCTCCCGGTCGAGCACAGATACGCAGTATTTT. Translating it yields CASSSRSSTDTQYF. The full variable domain, with the rest looked up from reference TRBV7-3 and TRBJ2-3, is GAGVSQTPSNKVTEKGKYVELRCDPISGHTALYWYRQSLGQGPEFLIYFQGTGAADDSGLPNDRFFAVRPEGSVSTLKIQRTERGDSAVYLCASSSRSSTDTQYFGPGTRLTVL.

In its sample, this clonotype was seen many times. V is TRBV5-1 and J is TRBJ1-1; D gene ambiguous. The CDR3 runs to 16 residues. CDR1 and CDR2 from the germline V gene are SGHRS and YFSETQ. Between the trimmed V and J ends, which lost 4 bases and 0 bases, there was a span of 16 bases. CDR3 bases: TGCGCCAGCAGCCCTTATGGGAGTGGTCTGAACACTGAAGCTTTCTTT. Translation: CASSPYGSGLNTEAFF.

In this sample, this clonotype turned up many times. The chain uses TRBV6-5 and TRBJ2-1; the D is unclear. The CDR3 extends over 15 amino acids. Deletions cut 8 bases from V and 0 bases from J, with 14 bases between. Looked up from germline, CDR1 is MNHEY and CDR2 is SVGAGI. The CDR3 is CASRRRGSSYNEQFF. The CDR3 nucleotides are TGTGCCAGCCGTCGGCGAGGCAGCTCCTACAATGAGCAGTTCTTC.

Ten or more counts support this clonotype. This chain links TRBV28 with TRBJ2-5, with D hard to call. The length of the CDR3 is 14 residues. CDR1 and CDR2 from the germline V gene are MDHEN and SYDVKM. V lost 6 bases to trimming and J lost 5 bases, with 16 bases between them. The CDR3 DNA reads as TGTGCCAGCAGCCACCAGGTTAAGGCGGAGACCCAGTACTTC. Its translation: CASSHQVKAETQYF.

Ten or more counts support this clonotype. This chain connects TRBV7-2 to TRBJ2-3; no definite D call. The CDR3 spans 15 residues. Germline-derived CDR1 and CDR2 are SGHTA and FQGNSA. V was cut by 1 base and J by 6 bases, with 14 bases left in between. CDR3 protein: CASSLETTLRDTQYF. CDR3 nucleotides: TGTGCCAGCAGCTTAGAAACGACCCTGCGGGATACGCAGTATTTT.

This clonotype was counted a few times. The chain uses TRBV2 and TRBJ1-3, with TRBD1 as a possible D gene (5 bases). The CDR3 is 17 amino acids. Germline CDR1 and CDR2: SNHLY and FYNNEI. The V end was cut by 6 bases, the J end by 3 bases, with 21 bases between. CDR3 coding DNA: TGTGCCAGCAGGGGTACAAACAGGCCGACCTTTGGAAACACCATATATTTT. This encodes CASRGTNRPTFGNTIYF.

J is TRBJ1-1 and V is TRBV4-3; 8 positions match TRBD1. Unmatched junction bases numbered 10, after V lost 1 base and J lost 0 bases. Looked up from germline, CDR1 is LGHNA and CDR2 is YSLEER. The CDR3 is 18 residues long. Written as DNA, the CDR3 is TGCGCCAGCAGCCAAGGACCCAGGGACAGGAACTTGAACACTGAAGCTTTCTTT. Its protein product is CASSQGPRDRNLNTEAFF.

This clonotype was seen a few times. The chain combines TRBV20-1 with TRBJ2-1, with 10 positions matching TRBD2. The CDR3 loop spans 16 amino acids. V was pared by 5 bases and J by 7 bases, with 14 bases of the junction left unmatched. The germline CDR1 and CDR2 sequences are DFQATT and SNEGSKA (reference sequence). CDR3 bases: TGCAGTGCTTTAGGGACTACTAGCGGGGTTTTGAATGAGCAGTTCTTC. It encodes CSALGTTSGVLNEQFF.

This clonotype was seen ten or more times. The V and J genes are TRBV10-3 and TRBJ1-3; D unresolved. The ends were cut back, 8 bases at V and 1 base at J, with 9 bases in the middle. The germline V gene encodes CDR1 ENHRY and CDR2 SYGVKD. The CDR3 sequence is 13 residues long. The CDR3 region is CAIETSSGNTIYF. The CDR3 DNA follows: TGTGCCATCGAAACCAGTTCTGGAAACACCATATATTTT.

This clonotype was counted many times. The V call is TRBV7-3, the J call TRBJ2-5; possible D gene TRBD2, 6 bases. The V end was cut by 1 base, the J end by 2 bases, with 11 bases between. The CDR3 has 15 residues. The germline gives CDR1 SGHTA, CDR2 FQGTGA. CDR3 nucleotide sequence: TGTGCCAGCAGCTTAATGGGGGGTGATCAAGAGACCCAGTACTTC. Translation gives CASSLMGGDQETQYF.

The table lists this clonotype with many counts. V is TRBV4-3 and J is TRBJ2-3; 7 bases map to TRBD1. This CDR3 region has 15 residues. Unmatched junction bases numbered 2, after V lost 0 bases and J lost 2 bases. In germline, CDR1 is LGHNA, CDR2 YSLEER. The CDR3 reads CASSQEGTDTDTQYF. The CDR3 DNA is TGCGCCAGCAGCCAAGAAGGGACAGACACAGATACGCAGTATTTT.

This clonotype was seen repeatedly, ten times or more. The V gene is TRBV7-3, the J gene TRBJ2-2; 8 bases map to TRBD1. Germline assignment: CDR1 SGHTA and CDR2 FQGTGA. After removal of 5 bases from V and 0 bases from J, the junction contained 20 bases not matched to a gene. The CDR3 is 21 residues long. Here the CDR3 reads CASSRLSGQGIRNANTGELFF. The CDR3 bases are TGTGCCAGCAGCCGACTCTCAGGACAGGGAATACGAAACGCGAACACCGGGGAGCTGTTTTTT. Filled out from reference TRBV7-3 and TRBJ2-2, the complete variable domain reads GAGVSQTPSNKVTEKGKYVELRCDPISGHTALYWYRQSLGQGPEFLIYFQGTGAADDSGLPNDRFFAVRPEGSVSTLKIQRTERGDSAVYLCASSRLSGQGIRNANTGELFFGEGSRLTVL.

This clonotype showed up many times. This chain uses TRBV20-1 with TRBJ1-2, with TRBD1 as a possible D gene (6 bases). The CDR3 is 13 amino acids. Germline V lookup: CDR1 DFQATT, CDR2 SNEGSKA (reference sequence). V was shortened by 8 bases and J by 6 bases, with 19 bases between the two germline ends. CDR3 sequence: CSPGGRTEDGYTF. The CDR3 bases are TGCAGTCCCGGGGGGCGTACAGAAGATGGCTACACCTTC.

This clonotype was detected many times. V is TRBV4-2 and J is TRBJ2-7; TRBD1 or TRBD2 may be the D gene (5 bases each). The CDR3 totals 13 residues. The V end was cut by 3 bases, the J end by 3 bases, with 9 bases between. Germline CDR1 and CDR2: LGHNA and YNFKEQ. CDR3 loop: CASSQLGVYEQYF. CDR3 nucleotides: TGTGCCAGCAGCCAGTTGGGGGTCTACGAGCAGTACTTC.

This clonotype has ten or more counts. V gene TRBV14 combines with J gene TRBJ2-1, with no clear D. Germline loops: CDR1 SGHDN, CDR2 FVKESK. There are 12 residues in the CDR3. The V end lost 0 bases, the J end lost 10 bases, and 7 bases lay between the germline ends. CDR3 region: CASSQDLREQFF. Written as DNA, the CDR3 is TGTGCCAGCAGCCAAGATTTGCGGGAGCAGTTCTTC.